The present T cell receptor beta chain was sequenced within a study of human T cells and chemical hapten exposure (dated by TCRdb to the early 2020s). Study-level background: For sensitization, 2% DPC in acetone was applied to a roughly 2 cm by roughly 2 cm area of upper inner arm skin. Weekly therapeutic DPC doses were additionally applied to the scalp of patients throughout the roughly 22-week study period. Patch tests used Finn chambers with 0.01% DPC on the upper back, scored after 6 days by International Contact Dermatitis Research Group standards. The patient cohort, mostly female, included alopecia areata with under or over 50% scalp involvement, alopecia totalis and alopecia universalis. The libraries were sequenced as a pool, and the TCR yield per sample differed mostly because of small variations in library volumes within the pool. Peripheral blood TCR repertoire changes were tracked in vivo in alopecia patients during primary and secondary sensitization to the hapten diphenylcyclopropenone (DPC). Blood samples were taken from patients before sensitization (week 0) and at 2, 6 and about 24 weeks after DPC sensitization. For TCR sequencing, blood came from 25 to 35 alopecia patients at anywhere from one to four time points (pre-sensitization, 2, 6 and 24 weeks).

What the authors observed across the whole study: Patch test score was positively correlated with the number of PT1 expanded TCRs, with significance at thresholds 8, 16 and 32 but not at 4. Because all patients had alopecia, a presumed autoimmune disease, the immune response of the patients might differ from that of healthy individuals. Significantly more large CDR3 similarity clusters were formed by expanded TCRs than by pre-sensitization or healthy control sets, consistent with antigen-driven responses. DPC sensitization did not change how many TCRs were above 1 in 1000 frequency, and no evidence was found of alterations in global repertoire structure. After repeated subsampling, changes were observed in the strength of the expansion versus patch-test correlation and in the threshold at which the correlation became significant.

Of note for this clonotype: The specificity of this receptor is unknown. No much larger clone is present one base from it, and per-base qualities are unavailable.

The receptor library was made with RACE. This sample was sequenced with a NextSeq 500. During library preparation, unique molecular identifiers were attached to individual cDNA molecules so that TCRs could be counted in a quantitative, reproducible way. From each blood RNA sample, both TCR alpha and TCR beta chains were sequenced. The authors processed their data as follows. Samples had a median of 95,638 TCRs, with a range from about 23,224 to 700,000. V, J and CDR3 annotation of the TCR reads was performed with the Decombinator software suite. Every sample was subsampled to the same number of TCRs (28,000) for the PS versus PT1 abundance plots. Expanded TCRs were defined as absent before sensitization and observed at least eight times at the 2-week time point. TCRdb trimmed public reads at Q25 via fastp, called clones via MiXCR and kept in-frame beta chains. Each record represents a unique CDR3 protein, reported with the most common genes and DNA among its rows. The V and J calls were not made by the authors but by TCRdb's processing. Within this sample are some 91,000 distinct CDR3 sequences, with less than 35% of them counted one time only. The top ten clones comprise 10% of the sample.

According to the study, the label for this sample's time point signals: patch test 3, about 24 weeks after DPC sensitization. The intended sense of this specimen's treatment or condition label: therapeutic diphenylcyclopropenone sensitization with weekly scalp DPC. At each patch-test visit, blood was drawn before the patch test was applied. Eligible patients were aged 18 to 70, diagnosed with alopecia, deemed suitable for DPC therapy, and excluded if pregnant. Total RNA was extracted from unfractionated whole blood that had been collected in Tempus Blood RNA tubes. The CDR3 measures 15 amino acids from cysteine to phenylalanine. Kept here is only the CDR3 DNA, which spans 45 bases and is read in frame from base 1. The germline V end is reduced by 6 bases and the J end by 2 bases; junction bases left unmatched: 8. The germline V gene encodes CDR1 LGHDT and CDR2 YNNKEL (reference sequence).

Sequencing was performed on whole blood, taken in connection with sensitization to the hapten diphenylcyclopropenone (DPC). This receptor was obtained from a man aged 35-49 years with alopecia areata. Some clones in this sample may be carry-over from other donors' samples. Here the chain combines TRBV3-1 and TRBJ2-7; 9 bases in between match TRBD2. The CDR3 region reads CASSPGLARTYEQYF. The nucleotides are TGTGCCAGCAGTCCCGGACTAGCGCGTACCTACGAGCAGTACTTC.